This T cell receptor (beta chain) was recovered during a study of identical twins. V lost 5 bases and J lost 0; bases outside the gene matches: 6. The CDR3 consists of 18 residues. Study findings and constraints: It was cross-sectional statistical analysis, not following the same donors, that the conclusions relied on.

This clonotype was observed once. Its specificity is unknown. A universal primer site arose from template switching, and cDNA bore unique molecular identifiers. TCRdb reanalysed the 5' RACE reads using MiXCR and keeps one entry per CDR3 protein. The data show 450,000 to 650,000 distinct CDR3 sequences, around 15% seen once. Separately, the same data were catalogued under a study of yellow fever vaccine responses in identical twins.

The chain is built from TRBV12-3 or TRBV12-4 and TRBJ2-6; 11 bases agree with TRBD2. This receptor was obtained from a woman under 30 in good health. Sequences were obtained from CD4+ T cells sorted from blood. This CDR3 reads CASSPRTSGLSGANVLTF. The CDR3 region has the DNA TGTGCCAGCAGTCCTCGGACTAGCGGGCTCTCTGGGGCCAACGTCCTGACTTTC.